This T cell receptor beta chain was obtained from a study of T cells in Graves' hyperthyroidism and ophthalmopathy. Across the study: Any treatment followed the collection of peripheral blood at initial diagnosis. Whole-study results and caveats: In validation, the model predicted ophthalmopathy. These predictions came a median roughly six months before onset.

The source material, RNA transcripts, was used to amplify TCR beta CDR3 regions. The HTBI primer set was used in a first-round RT-PCR of the TCR CDR3. MiXCR was run by TCRdb on the multiplex PCR reads, yielding one entry per CDR3 protein. The repertoire holds about 400,000 distinct CDR3 sequences, with over 12% as singletons. There are a few counts of this clonotype. Its antigen is unknown. The CDR3 extends over 14 amino acids. Germline V gives CDR1 MNHEY, CDR2 SMNVEV (reference sequence). Trimming cost V 3 bases and J 2 bases, with 11 bases left between them. The genes are TRBV27 and TRBJ2-7; D remains ambiguous. The sample taken for sequencing was blood. This receptor was taken from a man younger than 35 with Graves' ophthalmopathy. As DNA, the CDR3 is TGTGCCAGCAGTTTTCAAGGACGGGCCTACGAGCAGTACTTC. It translates to CASSFQGRAYEQYF.